This T cell receptor (beta chain) was obtained from a study of blood T cells in healthy people across ages. Sample-barcoded 5' priming and a J-beta primer mix drove a second PCR of roughly 7 to 11 cycles. TCRdb re-analysed the 5' RACE reads in MiXCR, keeping a single row per CDR3 protein. The sample yields 650,000 to 1,000,000 distinct CDR3 sequences, under 40% seen once. Study outcomes and limitations: PBMC samples, being unsorted, prevented any conclusive comparison of naive and antigen-experienced cells.

The CDR3 is 10 amino acids. Germline V lookup: CDR1 MNHNY, CDR2 SVGAGI (reference sequence). V gave up 9 bases and J gave up 8 bases, with 5 bases separating them. This clonotype came up a few times. Its antigen is undetermined. Total RNA was isolated from each sample in quantities of at least 6 micrograms. The sequencing input was blood. This chain connects TRBV6-6 to TRBJ1-6; D not certain. The receptor was derived from a man between 18 and 35 years old in good health. The CDR3 DNA follows: TGTGCCAGTGTCCATTCACCCCTCCACTTT. Translation gives CASVHSPLHF.